This entry describes one T cell receptor (beta chain). The V segment lost 4 bases and the J segment 1 base; nucleotides outside the gene matches: 9. This CDR3 spans 17 amino acids. Germline assignment: CDR1 SGHNT and CDR2 YYREEE (reference sequence). The entry originates in a study of blood T cell repertoires in COVID-19. Across the study: Sites in the United States, Italy and Spain provided acute and convalescent COVID-19 samples. T cells, B-cell-depleted T cells, or PBMCs supplied cDNA or gDNA.

This table comes from immunoSEQ multiplex PCR, and its TCRdb copy is limited to in-frame clones, with some not included. Here the sample spans roughly 260,000 clones, about 93% being singletons. Assignments of participants to cohorts depended upon their own reported clinical history. The material sequenced was PBMCs or T cells enriched from blood (not recorded which). The J gene is TRBJ2-2, the V gene TRBV5-4, with TRBD2 matching over 8 bases. This clonotype was sampled from a woman aged 18-35 years who had recovered from COVID-19. DNA of the CDR3: TGTGCCAGCAGCCCCAGTGGCGGGGGGAGGAACACCGGGGAGCTGTTTTTT. It translates to CASSPSGGGRNTGELFF.